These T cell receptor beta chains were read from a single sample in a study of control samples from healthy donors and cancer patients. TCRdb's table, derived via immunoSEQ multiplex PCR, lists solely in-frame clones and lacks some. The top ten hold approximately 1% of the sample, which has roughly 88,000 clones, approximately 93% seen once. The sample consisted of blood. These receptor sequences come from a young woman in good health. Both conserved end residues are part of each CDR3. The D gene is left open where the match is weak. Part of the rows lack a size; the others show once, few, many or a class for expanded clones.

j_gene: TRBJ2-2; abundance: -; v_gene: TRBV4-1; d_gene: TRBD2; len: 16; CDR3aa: CASSPLGLAGGGELFF; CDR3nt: TGCGCCAGCAGCCCTCTGGGACTAGCGGGAGGCGGGGAGCTGTTTTTT
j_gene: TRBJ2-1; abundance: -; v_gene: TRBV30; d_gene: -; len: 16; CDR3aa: CAWTLGGSRYYNEQFF; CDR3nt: TGTGCCTGGACCCTAGGAGGTAGCCGGTACTACAATGAGCAGTTCTTC
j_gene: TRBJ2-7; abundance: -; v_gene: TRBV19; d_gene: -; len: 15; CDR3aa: CASSPRTQLRYEQYF; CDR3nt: TGTGCCAGTAGTCCCCGGACCCAGCTTCGATACGAGCAGTACTTC
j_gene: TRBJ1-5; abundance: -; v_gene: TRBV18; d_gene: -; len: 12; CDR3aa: CASSRPNQPQHF; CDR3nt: TGTGCCAGCTCACGCCCGAATCAGCCCCAGCATTTT
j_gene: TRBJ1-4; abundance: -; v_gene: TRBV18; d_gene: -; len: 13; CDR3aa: CASSQGLGEKLFF; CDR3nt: TGTGCCAGCTCACAGGGACTTGGTGAAAAACTGTTTTTT
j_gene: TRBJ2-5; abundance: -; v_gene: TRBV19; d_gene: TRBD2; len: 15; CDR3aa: CASSIGLAGEETQYF; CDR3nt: TGTGCCAGTAGTATCGGACTAGCGGGAGAAGAGACCCAGTACTTC
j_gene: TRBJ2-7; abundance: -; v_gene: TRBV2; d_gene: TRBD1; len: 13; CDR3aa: CASGGQGSYEQYF; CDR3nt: TGTGCCAGCGGCGGACAGGGTTCTTACGAGCAGTACTTC
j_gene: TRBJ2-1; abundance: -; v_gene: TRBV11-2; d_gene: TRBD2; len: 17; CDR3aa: CASSLDSLAGGPLEQFF; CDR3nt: TGTGCCAGCAGCTTAGATTCCCTAGCGGGGGGGCCACTTGAGCAGTTCTTC
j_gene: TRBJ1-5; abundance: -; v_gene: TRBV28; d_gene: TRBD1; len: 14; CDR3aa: CASSPGGADQPQHF; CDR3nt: TGTGCCAGCAGTCCAGGGGGCGCGGATCAGCCCCAGCATTTT
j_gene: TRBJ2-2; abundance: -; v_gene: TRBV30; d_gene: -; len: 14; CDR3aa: CAWRQGGTTGELFF; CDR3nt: TGTGCCTGGAGGCAAGGCGGAACCACCGGGGAGCTGTTTTTT
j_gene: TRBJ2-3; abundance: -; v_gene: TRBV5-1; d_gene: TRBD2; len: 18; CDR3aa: CASSLGLAGGRGTDTQYF; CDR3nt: TGCGCCAGCAGCCTCGGACTAGCGGGAGGTCGGGGCACAGATACGCAGTATTTT
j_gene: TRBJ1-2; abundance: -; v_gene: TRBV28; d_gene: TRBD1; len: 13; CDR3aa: CASSLDRGYGYTF; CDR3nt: TGTGCCAGCAGTCTCGACAGGGGGTATGGCTACACCTTC
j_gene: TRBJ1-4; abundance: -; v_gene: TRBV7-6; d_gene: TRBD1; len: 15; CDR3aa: CASSLLGTGKEKLFF; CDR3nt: TGTGCCAGCAGCCTCCTCGGGACAGGGAAGGAAAAACTGTTTTTT
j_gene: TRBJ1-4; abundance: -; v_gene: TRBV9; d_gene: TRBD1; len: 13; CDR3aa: CAAGGQPGEKLFF; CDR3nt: TGTGCCGCAGGGGGACAGCCCGGTGAAAAACTGTTTTTT
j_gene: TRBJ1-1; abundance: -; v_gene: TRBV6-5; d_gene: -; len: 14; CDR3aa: CASSYDRLYTEAFF; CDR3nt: TGTGCCAGCAGTTACGACAGGCTATACACTGAAGCTTTCTTT
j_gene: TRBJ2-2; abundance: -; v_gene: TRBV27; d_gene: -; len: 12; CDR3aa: CASRLTTGELFF; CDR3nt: TGTGCCAGCAGACTTACAACCGGGGAGCTGTTTTTT
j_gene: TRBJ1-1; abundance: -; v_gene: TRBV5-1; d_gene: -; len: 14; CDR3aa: CASSMDTVGTEAFF; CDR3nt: TGCGCCAGCAGCATGGACACAGTCGGCACTGAAGCTTTCTTT
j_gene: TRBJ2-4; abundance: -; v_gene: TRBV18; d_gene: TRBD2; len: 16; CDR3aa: CASSPTSGMGLGIQYF; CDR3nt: TGTGCCAGCTCACCGACTAGCGGGATGGGTCTGGGCATTCAGTACTTC
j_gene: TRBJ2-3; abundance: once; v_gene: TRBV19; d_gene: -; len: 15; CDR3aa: CASSRTGRMTDTQYF; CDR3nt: TGTGCCAGTAGTAGAACAGGGAGGATGACAGATACGCAGTATTTT
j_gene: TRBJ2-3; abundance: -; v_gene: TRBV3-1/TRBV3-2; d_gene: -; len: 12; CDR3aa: CASSLIRGAQYF; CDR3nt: TGTGCCAGCAGCCTTATCAGGGGAGCGCAGTATTTT
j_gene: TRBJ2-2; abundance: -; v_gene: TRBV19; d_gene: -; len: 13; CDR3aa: CASTAGYTGELFF; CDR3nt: TGTGCCAGTACAGCGGGTTACACCGGGGAGCTGTTTTTT